A single sample gave rise to the 16 T cell receptor beta chains below, sequenced in a study of human T cells and chemical hapten exposure (dated by TCRdb to about 2021). Library preparation was by RACE. The listed sequencing device is NextSeq 500. TCRdb reanalyzed the raw reads on its own, using fastp at Q25 for trimming and MiXCR for clone calling, and kept in-frame beta chains. Rows merge per CDR3 protein into single entries with the most common DNA and genes. The sample table holds 80,000 to 100,000 distinct CDR3 sequences, of which about 8% were seen once. Approximately 1.5% of the sample lies in the top ten. Taken with the paper, the label for time point translates to: patch test 1, 2 weeks after DPC sensitization. The sample's treatment or condition label, in plain terms: therapeutic diphenylcyclopropenone sensitization with weekly scalp DPC. The sequencing here drew on whole blood, taken in connection with sensitization to the hapten diphenylcyclopropenone (DPC). All receptors come from a woman aged 25 to 39 with alopecia areata. Some clones in this sample may be carry-over from other donors' samples.

This clonotype was observed at least ten times. CDR3 nucleotide sequence: TGCAGTGCTAGGCCCCGAGGTGCAGATACGCAGTATTTT. Amino acids: CSARPRGADTQYF. This sequence joins TRBV20-1 and TRBJ2-3; D is unresolved. Per germline, CDR1 DFQATT and CDR2 SNEGSKA (reference sequence). Trimming left V 3 bases short and J 4 bases short, with 11 bases between. The CDR3 runs to 13 residues.

This clonotype was seen at least ten times. The chain is built from TRBV12-3 or TRBV12-4 and TRBJ2-5; TRBD2 agrees at 9 bases. This CDR3 comprises 15 residues. Trimming removed 6 bases from V and 0 bases from J; junction bases left unmatched: 5. CDR3 nucleotides: TGTGCCAGCAGGCCGCGGGGGGGATACCAAGAGACCCAGTACTTC. Its translation: CASRPRGGYQETQYF.

This clonotype was seen many times. This chain connects TRBV2 to TRBJ1-2; D is perhaps TRBD1 (5 bases). Trimming took 7 bases from V and 2 from J, leaving 29 bases between them. Germline V gene data show CDR1 as SNHLY and CDR2 as FYNNEI. CDR3 length equals 19 residues. For the CDR3, the DNA is TGTGCCAGCAATCCGATCGCCCAGGGAAAAGGTACCAAAAACTATGGCTACACCTTC. Its protein product is CASNPIAQGKGTKNYGYTF.

The chain has TRBV7-2 and TRBJ1-6; no firm D call. Trimming shortened V by 5 bases and J by 0 bases, and 2 bases separated the two germline ends. Germline lookup yields CDR1 SGHTA and CDR2 FQGNSA. This CDR3 region has 13 residues. The CDR3 DNA reads as TGTGCCAGCAGCGCCTCCTATAATTCACCCCTCCACTTT. It encodes CASSASYNSPLHF.

This clonotype was observed a handful of times. The chain links TRBV12-3 or TRBV12-4 to TRBJ2-1; possibly TRBD2 for D (6 bases). Between the trimmed V and J ends, which lost 3 bases and 6 bases, there was a span of 15 bases. The CDR3 length is 15 residues. CDR3 nucleotides: TGTGCCAGCAGTTTCTCCCCCGGGACTTTCAATGAGCAGTTCTTC. This translates into CASSFSPGTFNEQFF.

This clonotype was counted ten times or more. This chain uses TRBV11-1 with TRBJ1-1, with 7 bases identical to TRBD1. J gave up 3 bases and V 6 bases, and 16 bases lay outside the gene matches. Germline loops: CDR1 SGHAT, CDR2 FQDESV (reference sequence). The CDR3 has 17 residues. The CDR3 spells CASSKIQGVHPYTEAFF. The CDR3, as DNA: TGTGCCAGCAGTAAAATTCAGGGGGTGCACCCCTACACTGAAGCTTTCTTT.

V usage is TRBV12-3 or TRBV12-4 and J usage is TRBJ2-7, with D perhaps TRBD1 (6 bases). This CDR3 comprises 15 residues. V was trimmed by 2 bases and J by 4 bases, leaving 15 bases between them. CDR3 loop: CASSLQGTVGYEQYF. CDR3 in DNA: TGTGCCAGCAGTTTACAGGGGACGGTAGGGTACGAGCAGTACTTC.

This clonotype was observed many times. The chain carries TRBV2 and TRBJ1-5; possibly TRBD1 for D (5 bases). This CDR3 spans 14 amino acids. V was trimmed by 6 bases and J by 3 bases, leaving 12 bases between them. Per the germline V gene, CDR1 is SNHLY and CDR2 is FYNNEI. CDR3 DNA: TGTGCCAGCAGGGGAAGAGGGGCCAATCAGCCCCAGCATTTT. Protein product: CASRGRGANQPQHF.

This clonotype was detected ten times or more. The CDR3 is CASRQRRRTSGGAGPSDTQYF. The CDR3 coding sequence is TGTGCCAGCAGACAGAGGAGGAGGACTAGCGGGGGGGCAGGGCCTTCAGATACGCAGTATTTT. The V gene is TRBV2, the J gene TRBJ2-3, with 15 bases that match TRBD2. Germline V gene lookup returns CDR1 SNHLY and CDR2 FYNNEI. V was pared by 6 bases and J by 4 bases, with 20 bases of the junction left unmatched. There are 21 residues in the CDR3.

V gene TRBV5-1 combines with J gene TRBJ2-7, with D perhaps matching TRBD2 (6 bases). The CDR3 is 12 residues long. Germline assignment: CDR1 SGHRS and CDR2 YFSETQ. V was shortened by 2 bases and J by 6 bases, with 9 bases between the two germline ends. The CDR3 DNA reads as TGCGCCAGCAGCTTAGGAGGGGTCGAGCAGTACTTC. It encodes CASSLGGVEQYF.

This clonotype has just a few counts. The chain couples TRBV7-4 to TRBJ2-7, with 14 bases fitting TRBD2. V shed 1 base and J 9 bases; nucleotides not matched to a gene: 20. CDR3 size: 20 residues. Per germline, CDR1 SGHVT and CDR2 SQSDAQ. CDR3 protein: CASSLDNRGLAGDPTNPQYF. CDR3 DNA: TGTGCCAGCAGCTTAGATAATAGGGGACTAGCGGGAGATCCTACGAACCCGCAGTACTTC.

This clonotype was recorded many times. This chain links TRBV18 with TRBJ2-5; no clear D. Trimming left V 3 bases short and J 7 bases short, with 15 bases between. Germline assignment: CDR1 KGHSH and CDR2 LQKENI. This CDR3 region has 14 residues. The CDR3 spells CASSPGHDQRTQYF. The CDR3 DNA is TGTGCCAGCTCACCCGGCCACGATCAACGGACCCAGTACTTC.

This chain links TRBV9 with TRBJ2-1; D unclear. Looked up from germline, CDR1 is SGDLS and CDR2 is YYNGEE. V was trimmed by 0 bases and J by 7 bases, leaving 8 bases between them. This CDR3 has 13 amino acids. DNA of the CDR3: TGTGCCAGCAGCGTAGGAGACAAGAATGAGCAGTTCTTC. Protein sequence: CASSVGDKNEQFF.

The gene calls are TRBV7-2 and TRBJ2-5, with 7 positions matching TRBD1. The germline CDR1 and CDR2 sequences are SGHTA and FQGNSA. This CDR3 has 14 amino acids. The V and J ends lost 5 bases and 4 bases, in that order; junction bases with no gene match: 7. The CDR3: CASSLGQVRETQYF. For the CDR3, the DNA is TGTGCCAGCAGCCTCGGACAGGTCCGAGAGACCCAGTACTTC.

This clonotype was seen a handful of times. V and J are TRBV5-4 and TRBJ1-1, with a weak D call TRBD1 (5 bases). Germline V gene sequence: CDR1 SGHNT, CDR2 YYREEE (reference sequence). Trimming cost V 4 bases and J 1 base, with 11 bases left between them. The CDR3 has 14 amino acids. CDR3 coding DNA: TGTGCCAGCAGCGTGACAGTAACGAACACTGAAGCTTTCTTT. This sequence encodes CASSVTVTNTEAFF.

This clonotype has a count of ten or more. This sequence joins TRBV20-1 and TRBJ2-7, with D hard to call. CDR1 and CDR2 (germline): DFQATT, SNEGSKA (reference sequence). This CDR3 region has 14 residues. The germline V and J ends were trimmed by 1 base and 0 bases, with 10 bases remaining between them. The CDR3 region is CSARAEQSSYEQYF. CDR3 coding DNA: TGCAGTGCTAGAGCAGAGCAGAGCTCCTACGAGCAGTACTTC.